The present entry profiles one T cell receptor (beta chain) with its context. No antigen is known for it. The input lacks base qualities; no much larger clone sits a single base away. Sample treatment or condition, as interpreted from the label and publication: some 19 received Ad26.COV2.S at low or high dose, single or two shots; 5 received placebo; per-sample allocation not given. For vaccine and placebo recipients, repertoires were sequenced using samples collected on day 63 after the first injection. Between 29 July and 7 August 2020, Cohort 1b enrolled 20 to 30 adults aged 18-55 years at one site in Boston, USA. Ad26.COV2.S consisted of a replication-incompetent adenovirus type 26 vector by which a prefusion-stabilized SARS-CoV-2 spike protein from the original Wuhan strain was expressed. The data belong to a study of Ad26.COV2.S vaccination and SARS-CoV-2 variants listed by TCRdb under 2021. At the level of the whole study: Donors in the vaccine arm were drawn from COV1001, a multicentre, randomized, double-blind, placebo-controlled phase I-IIa trial testing Ad26.COV2.S in healthy adults. Ad26.COV2.S was administered intramuscularly at 5 x 10^10 or 1 x 10^11 viral particles, either as a single shot or as two shots given 56 days apart. TCRbeta repertoire sequencing was used to assess the specificity and breadth of SARS-CoV-2-reactive T cell receptors after Ad26.COV2.S vaccination. A total of 32 samples were included in the TCR-sequenced set, comprising roughly 20 Ad26.COV2.S vaccine recipients, 5 placebo recipients and 8 SARS-CoV-2 convalescent individuals. Trial participants were randomized into five groups of five, in which low-dose or high-dose Ad26.COV2.S was given once or twice, or placebo was given on both occasions. Investigators remained blinded to trial group allocation during experiments and outcome assessment. General conclusions and limits of the study: The authors noted that total T cell responses may have been underestimated by the TCR breadth and depth analyses. Ad26.COV2.S recipients had higher spike-specific TCR breadth than placebo recipients (P = 0.0014). The study was not powered for comparison of responses between vaccine doses or regimens. Vaccine and placebo recipients had comparable non-spike TCR breadth, which fits with the vaccine containing only spike. After vaccination, spike-specific CD8+ and CD4+ T cell responses were reported to show substantial breadth.

TCRbeta CDR3 regions were sequenced with the immunoSEQ Assay. After extraction, genomic DNA underwent amplification by bias-controlled multiplex PCR, followed by high-throughput sequencing. The paper's data handling went like this. To quantify the absolute abundance of each unique TCRbeta CDR3 region, sequences were collapsed and filtered. T cell fraction was estimated by normalization of TCRbeta template counts to usable DNA, with usable DNA being measured through amplification of reference genes present in all nucleated cells. Repertoire TCRs were annotated as SARS-CoV-2-specific when V gene, CDR3 amino acid sequence and J gene were exactly matched to a known reactive TCR set. MIRA supplied the reference SARS-CoV-2 TCR set, which was filtered for enrichment in COVID-19-positive ImmuneCODE repertoires so that public or cross-reactive TCRs were removed. Using the MIRA antigens, annotated TCRs were further analysed by specific ORF or by position within an ORF. Breadth was defined as annotated unique rearrangements over total unique productive rearrangements; depth was the summed frequency of those rearrangements. Group comparisons of TCR breadth used two-sided Wilcoxon rank-sum tests. TCRdb holds this immuneACCESS table with in-frame rearrangements only. Some clones are missing; in checked studies, unresolved V genes explain under half, and the rest has no known cause. Clone size and V and J calls were adopted from that table, with D and trimming inferred from the DNA. Counted in this sample were about 410,000 clones; approximately 92% of them appeared once. About 1.7% of the sample is in the top ten clones.

The CDR3 goes from the cysteine to the phenylalanine over 15 residues. CDR3 DNA only is kept here, 45 bases in frame from base 1. V lost 5 bases and J lost 4 bases; the stretch between them is 17 bases long. CDR1 and CDR2 are drawn from the germline V gene: MNHEY, SVGEGT. The source of this sequence is a person aged 18 to 59 who received the Ad26.COV2.S COVID-19 vaccine or a placebo. This specimen consisted of peripheral blood, obtained in a trial of Ad26.COV2.S vaccine versus placebo. The chain is made from TRBV6-2 or TRBV6-3 and TRBJ2-5, with the D gene call left open. The DNA is as follows: TGTGCCAGCAGTCCCTTCCTCCCTTCGGGAGAGACCCAGTACTTC. Its translation is CASSPFLPSGETQYF.